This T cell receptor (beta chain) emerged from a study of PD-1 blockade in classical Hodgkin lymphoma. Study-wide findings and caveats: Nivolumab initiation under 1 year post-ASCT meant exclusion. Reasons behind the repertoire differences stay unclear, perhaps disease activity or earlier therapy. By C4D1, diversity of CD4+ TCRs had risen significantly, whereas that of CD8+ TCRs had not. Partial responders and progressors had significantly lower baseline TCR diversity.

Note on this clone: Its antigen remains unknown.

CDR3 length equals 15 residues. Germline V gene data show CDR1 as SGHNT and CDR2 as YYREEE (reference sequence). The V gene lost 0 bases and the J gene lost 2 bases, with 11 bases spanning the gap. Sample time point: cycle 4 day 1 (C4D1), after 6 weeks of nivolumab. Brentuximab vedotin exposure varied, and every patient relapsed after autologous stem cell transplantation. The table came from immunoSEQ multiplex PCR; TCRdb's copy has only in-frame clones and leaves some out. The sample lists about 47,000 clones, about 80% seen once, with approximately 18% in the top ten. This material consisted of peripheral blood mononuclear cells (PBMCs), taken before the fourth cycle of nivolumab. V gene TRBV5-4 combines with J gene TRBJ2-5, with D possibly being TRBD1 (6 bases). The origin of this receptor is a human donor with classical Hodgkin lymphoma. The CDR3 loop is CASSLGRGLQETQYF. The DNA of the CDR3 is TGTGCCAGCAGCTTGGGAAGGGGGTTGCAAGAGACCCAGTACTTC. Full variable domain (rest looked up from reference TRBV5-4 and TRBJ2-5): ETGVTQSPTHLIKTRGQQVTLRCSSQSGHNTVSWYQQALGQGPQFIFQYYREEENGRGNFPPRFSGLQFPNYSSELNVNALELDDSALYLCASSLGRGLQETQYFGPGTRLLVL.